These T cell receptor beta chains were read from a single sample in a study of blood T cell repertoires in COVID-19. Data came from immunoSEQ multiplex PCR; TCRdb stores just in-frame clones and leaves some out. The sample lists tens of thousands of clones; roughly 90% were seen once. Sequenced: peripheral blood. The receptor source for this set is a man aged 60 to 69 with acute or convalescent COVID-19. CDR3s include the opening cysteine and the closing phenylalanine or tryptophan. The D gene is left open where the match is weak. Some rows mark clone size as missing; the rest say once, few, many or name a class of expanded clone.

d_call j_call v_call clone_size cdr3_aa cdr3_nt
- TRBJ2-7 TRBV6-5 - CASSYSLGGEDEQYF TGTGCCAGCAGTTACTCGTTAGGTGGCGAGGACGAGCAGTACTTC
- TRBJ2-5 TRBV19 - CASSSTGGGETQYF TGTGCCAGTAGTTCCACCGGGGGAGGAGAGACCCAGTACTTC
TRBD1 TRBJ1-1 TRBV5-6 - CASSLFVTGGHTEAFF TGTGCCAGCAGCTTGTTCGTTACAGGGGGCCACACTGAAGCTTTCTTT
TRBD1 TRBJ2-1 TRBV11-2 - CASSLVGTGGYNEQFF TGTGCCAGCAGCCTAGTCGGGACAGGGGGTTACAATGAGCAGTTCTTC
TRBD1 TRBJ1-2 TRBV11-3 - CASSLDARGTYGYTF TGTGCCAGCAGCTTAGATGCCAGGGGGACCTATGGCTACACCTTC
- TRBJ1-5 TRBV29-1 - CSVGADPGQPQHF TGCAGCGTGGGCGCCGACCCGGGTCAGCCCCAGCATTTT
- TRBJ2-3 TRBV15 - CATSRAPGTTDTQYF TGTGCCACCAGCAGAGCGCCAGGAACGACAGATACGCAGTATTTT
- TRBJ2-3 TRBV11-2 once CASSLGQAGADTQYF TGTGCCAGCAGCTTAGGACAAGCAGGGGCAGATACGCAGTATTTT
- TRBJ2-7 TRBV6-5 - CASSLFQNYEQYF TGTGCCAGCAGTTTGTTTCAGAACTACGAGCAGTACTTC
TRBD2 TRBJ2-3 TRBV10-2 - CASSTGGQDTQYF TGCGCCAGCAGTACGGGGGGGCAAGATACGCAGTATTTT
- TRBJ2-7 TRBV19 few CASSIAQGSYEQYF TGTGCCAGTAGTATAGCGCAGGGCTCCTACGAGCAGTACTTC